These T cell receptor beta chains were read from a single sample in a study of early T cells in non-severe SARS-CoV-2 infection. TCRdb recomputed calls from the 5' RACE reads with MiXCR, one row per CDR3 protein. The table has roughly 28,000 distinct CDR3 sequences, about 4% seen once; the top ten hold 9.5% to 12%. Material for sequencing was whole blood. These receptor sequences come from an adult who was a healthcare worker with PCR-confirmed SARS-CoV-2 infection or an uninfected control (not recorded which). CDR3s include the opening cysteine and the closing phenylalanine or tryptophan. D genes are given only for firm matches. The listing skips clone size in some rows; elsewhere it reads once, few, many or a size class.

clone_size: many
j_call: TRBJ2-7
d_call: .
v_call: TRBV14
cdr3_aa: CASSQAEDPYAIYEQYF
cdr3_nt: TGTGCCAGCAGCCAAGCGGAGGATCCTTACGCCATCTACGAGCAGTACTTC

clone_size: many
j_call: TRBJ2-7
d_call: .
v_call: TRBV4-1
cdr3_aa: CASSLAGTYEQYF
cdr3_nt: TGCGCCAGCAGCCTTGCAGGGACCTACGAGCAGTACTTC

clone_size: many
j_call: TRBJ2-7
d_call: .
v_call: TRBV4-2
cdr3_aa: CASSQVLSQGEQYF
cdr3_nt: TGTGCCAGCAGCCAAGTATTATCGCAGGGCGAGCAGTACTTC

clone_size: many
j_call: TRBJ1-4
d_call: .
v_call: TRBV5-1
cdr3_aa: CASSFGSQGEKLFF
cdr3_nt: TGCGCCAGCAGCTTCGGATCTCAAGGTGAAAAACTGTTTTTT

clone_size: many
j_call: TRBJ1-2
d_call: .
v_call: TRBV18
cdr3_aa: CASSEGSQPYGYTF
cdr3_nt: TGTGCCAGCTCAGAAGGGTCACAGCCCTATGGCTACACCTTC

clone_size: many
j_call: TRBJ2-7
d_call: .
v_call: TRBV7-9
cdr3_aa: CASSLDGASYEQYF
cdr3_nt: TGTGCCAGCAGCCTCGATGGGGCCTCCTACGAGCAGTACTTC

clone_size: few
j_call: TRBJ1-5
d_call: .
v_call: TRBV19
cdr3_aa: CASRTIYSNQPQHF
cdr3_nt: TGTGCCAGTAGGACAATATATAGCAATCAGCCCCAGCATTTT

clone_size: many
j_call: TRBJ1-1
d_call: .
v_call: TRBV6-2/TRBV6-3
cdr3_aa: CASSYSSGVTEAFF
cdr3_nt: TGTGCCAGCAGTTACTCCTCAGGGGTTACTGAAGCTTTCTTT

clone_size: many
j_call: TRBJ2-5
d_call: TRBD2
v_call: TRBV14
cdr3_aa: CASSQELADQETQYF
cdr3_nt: TGTGCCAGCAGCCAAGAACTAGCGGACCAAGAGACCCAGTACTTC

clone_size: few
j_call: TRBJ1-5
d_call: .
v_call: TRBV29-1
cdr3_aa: CSVASNSNQPQHF
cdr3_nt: TGCAGCGTTGCGAGTAATAGCAATCAGCCCCAGCATTTT

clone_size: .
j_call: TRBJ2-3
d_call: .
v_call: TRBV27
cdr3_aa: CASSLSLGSGLTDTQYF
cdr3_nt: TGTGCCAGCAGTTTATCGTTAGGCAGCGGCCTCACAGATACGCAGTATTTT

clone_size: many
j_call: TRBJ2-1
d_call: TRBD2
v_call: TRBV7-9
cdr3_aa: CASLAVAGGIGEQFF
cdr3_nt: TGTGCCAGCTTGGCCGTAGCGGGAGGGATTGGTGAGCAGTTCTTC

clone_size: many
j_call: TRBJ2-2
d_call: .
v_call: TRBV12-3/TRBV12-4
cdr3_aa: CASSLALPGNTGELFF
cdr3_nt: TGTGCCAGCAGTTTAGCGTTGCCCGGGAACACCGGGGAGCTGTTTTTT

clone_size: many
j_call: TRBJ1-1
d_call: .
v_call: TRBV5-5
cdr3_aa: CASSLDRYNTEAFF
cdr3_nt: TGTGCCAGCAGCTTGGACAGGTACAACACTGAAGCTTTCTTT

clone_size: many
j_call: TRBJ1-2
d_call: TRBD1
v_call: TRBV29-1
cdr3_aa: CSVEGDREGYGYTF
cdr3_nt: TGCAGCGTGGAGGGGGACAGGGAGGGATATGGCTACACCTTC

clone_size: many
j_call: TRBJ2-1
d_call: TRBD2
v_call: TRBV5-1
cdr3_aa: CASSSVRLAGANEQFF
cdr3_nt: TGCGCCAGCAGCTCCGTGAGACTAGCGGGAGCCAATGAGCAGTTCTTC

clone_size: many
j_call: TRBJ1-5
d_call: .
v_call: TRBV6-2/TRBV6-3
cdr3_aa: CASTKGGNNQPQHF
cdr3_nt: TGTGCCAGCACCAAAGGGGGGAACAATCAGCCCCAGCATTTT

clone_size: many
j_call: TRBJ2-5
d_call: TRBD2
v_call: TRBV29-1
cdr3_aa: CSIAGTSGQETQYF
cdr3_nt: TGCAGCATAGCCGGGACTAGCGGCCAAGAGACCCAGTACTTC

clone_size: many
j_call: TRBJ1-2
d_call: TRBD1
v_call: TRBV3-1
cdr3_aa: CASSQGTGEGNYGYTF
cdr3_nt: TGTGCCAGCAGCCAAGGTACAGGGGAAGGGAACTATGGCTACACCTTC

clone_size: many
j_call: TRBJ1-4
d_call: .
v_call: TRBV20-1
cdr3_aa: CSAIPLGWGEKLFF
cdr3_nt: TGCAGTGCTATCCCGTTGGGGTGGGGTGAAAAACTGTTTTTT

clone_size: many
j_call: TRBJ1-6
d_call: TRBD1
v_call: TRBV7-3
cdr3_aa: CASSLRQGWSSPLHF
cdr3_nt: TGTGCCAGCAGCTTACGACAGGGGTGGAGTTCACCCCTCCACTTT

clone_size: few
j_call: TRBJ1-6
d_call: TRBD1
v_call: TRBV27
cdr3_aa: CASSFNTPGTGSSYNSPLHF
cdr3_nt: TGTGCCAGCAGTTTCAACACCCCCGGGACAGGGAGCTCCTATAATTCACCCCTCCACTTT

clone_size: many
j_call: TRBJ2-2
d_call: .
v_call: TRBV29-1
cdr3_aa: CSGQNTGELFF
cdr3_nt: TGCAGCGGACAGAACACCGGGGAGCTGTTTTTT

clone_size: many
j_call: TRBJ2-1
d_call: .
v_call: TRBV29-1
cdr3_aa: CSVLWRGRGFF
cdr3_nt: TGCAGCGTTCTGTGGCGGGGTAGAGGGTTCTTC

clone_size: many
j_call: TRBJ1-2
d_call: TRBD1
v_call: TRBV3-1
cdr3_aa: CASSQGTGNYGYTF
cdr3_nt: TGTGCCAGCAGCCAAGGGACAGGAAACTATGGCTACACCTTC

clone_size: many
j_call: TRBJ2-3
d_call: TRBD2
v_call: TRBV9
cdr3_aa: CASSGLAGGPDTQYF
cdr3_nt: TGTGCCAGCAGCGGACTAGCGGGAGGGCCAGATACGCAGTATTTT

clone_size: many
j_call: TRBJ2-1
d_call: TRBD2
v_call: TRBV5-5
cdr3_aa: CASSLRSGASGEQFF
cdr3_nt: TGTGCCAGCAGCTTGAGGAGCGGGGCATCGGGTGAGCAGTTCTTC

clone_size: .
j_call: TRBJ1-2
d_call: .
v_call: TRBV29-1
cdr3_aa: CSIAGPQGGYTF
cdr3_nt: TGCAGCATAGCCGGGCCCCAGGGGGGCTACACCTTC

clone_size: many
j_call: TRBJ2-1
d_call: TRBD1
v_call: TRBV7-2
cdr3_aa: CASSSTGVGEQFF
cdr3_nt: TGTGCCAGCAGCTCAACAGGGGTTGGTGAGCAGTTCTTC

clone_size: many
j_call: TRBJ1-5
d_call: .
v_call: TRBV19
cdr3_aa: CASSPLMISSNQPQHF
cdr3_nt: TGTGCCAGTAGTCCACTAATGATTTCAAGCAATCAGCCCCAGCATTTT

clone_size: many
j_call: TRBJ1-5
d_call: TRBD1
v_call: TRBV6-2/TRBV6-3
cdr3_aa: CASSYRQGPNQPQHF
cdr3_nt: TGTGCCAGCAGTTACCGACAGGGGCCCAATCAGCCCCAGCATTTT

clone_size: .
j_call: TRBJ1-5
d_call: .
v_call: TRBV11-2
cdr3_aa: CASSLNRDQPQHF
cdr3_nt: TGTGCCAGCAGCTTAAATAGGGATCAGCCCCAGCATTTT

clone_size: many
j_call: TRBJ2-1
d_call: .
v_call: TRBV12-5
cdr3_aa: CASGLGWDEQFF
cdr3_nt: TGTGCTAGTGGTTTGGGGTGGGATGAGCAGTTCTTC

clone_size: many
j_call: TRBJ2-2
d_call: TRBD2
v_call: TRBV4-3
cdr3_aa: CASSQDQAGGPASGELFF
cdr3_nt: TGCGCCAGCAGCCAAGATCAAGCGGGAGGGCCAGCATCCGGGGAGCTGTTTTTT

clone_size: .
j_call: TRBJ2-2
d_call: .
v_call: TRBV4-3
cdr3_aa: CASSYSGSNTGELFF
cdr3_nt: TGCGCCAGCAGCTACTCCGGGAGCAACACCGGGGAGCTGTTTTTT

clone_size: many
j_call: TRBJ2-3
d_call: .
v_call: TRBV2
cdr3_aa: CASSDVGYDTQYF
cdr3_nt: TGTGCCAGCAGCGACGTGGGATATGATACGCAGTATTTT

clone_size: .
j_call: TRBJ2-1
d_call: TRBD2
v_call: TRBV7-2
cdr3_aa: CASSPASGSYNEQFF
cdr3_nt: TGTGCCAGCAGCCCCGCTAGCGGCTCCTACAATGAGCAGTTCTTC

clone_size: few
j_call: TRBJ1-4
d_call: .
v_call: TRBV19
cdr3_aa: CASQDLGVKLFF
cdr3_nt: TGTGCCAGCCAGGATCTCGGCGTAAAACTGTTTTTT

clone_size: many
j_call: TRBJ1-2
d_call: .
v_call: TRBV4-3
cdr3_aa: CASSQEGKSYGYTF
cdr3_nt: TGCGCCAGCAGCCAGGAGGGGAAGAGCTATGGCTACACCTTC

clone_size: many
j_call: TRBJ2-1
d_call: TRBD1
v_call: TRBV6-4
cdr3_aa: CASSARTGGFDEQFF
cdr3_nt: TGTGCCAGCAGTGCGAGGACAGGGGGCTTCGATGAGCAGTTCTTC

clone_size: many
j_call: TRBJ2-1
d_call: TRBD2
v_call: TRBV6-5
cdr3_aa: CASRPSGRDEQFF
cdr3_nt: TGTGCCAGCAGGCCTAGCGGGAGAGATGAGCAGTTCTTC

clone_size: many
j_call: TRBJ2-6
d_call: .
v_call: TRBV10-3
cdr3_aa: CAISPGHGGANVLTF
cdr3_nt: TGTGCCATCAGCCCCGGACACGGTGGGGCCAACGTCCTGACTTTC

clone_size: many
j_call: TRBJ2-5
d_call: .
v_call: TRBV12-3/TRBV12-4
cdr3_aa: CASSFMEGQGTQYF
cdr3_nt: TGTGCCAGCAGTTTTATGGAGGGCCAGGGGACCCAGTACTTC

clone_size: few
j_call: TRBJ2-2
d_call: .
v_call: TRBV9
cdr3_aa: CASSVSEGVPGELFF
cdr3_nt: TGTGCCAGCAGCGTATCGGAGGGGGTCCCCGGGGAGCTGTTTTTT

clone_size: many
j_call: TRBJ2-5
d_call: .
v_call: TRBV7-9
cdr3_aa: CASSSRWREETQYF
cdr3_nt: TGTGCCAGCAGCTCCCGCTGGAGGGAAGAGACCCAGTACTTC